This T cell receptor beta chain was observed in a study of T cells in Graves' hyperthyroidism and ophthalmopathy (dated 2019 in TCRdb). Study-level background: Peripheral blood was sampled at the time of initial diagnosis, prior to any treatment. To identify distinguishing TCR V-J signatures, a discovery cohort of some 99 patients was used, comprising some 43 with Graves' ophthalmopathy and roughly 60 with stable Graves' hyperthyroidism. Prospective prediction of ophthalmopathy was tested in an independent validation cohort consisting of fewer than 20 hyperthyroidism patients and over 15 patients who later progressed to ophthalmopathy. For training and testing, the 80 to 100 patients in the discovery cohort were randomly divided in a 7:3 ratio. Thyroid tissue and blood T-cell repertoires from roughly 6 Graves' hyperthyroidism patients were also compared in the study. After sampling, hyperthyroidism patients received methimazole starting at 30 mg daily, and ophthalmopathy patients received high-dose intravenous methylprednisolone. According to the paper, TCR Vbeta CDR3 sequencing was carried out on 135 peripheral blood samples, which came from under 50 ophthalmopathy, 75 or so hyperthyroidism and about 17 progressor patients.

Points on this clonotype: Its antigen is currently not known. Base-call qualities are not available, and no considerably larger clone is one nucleotide away.

Moderately to severely active disease, a Clinical Activity Score of at least 3, a NOSPECS grade of at least 4, and a duration under 3 months were present in ophthalmopathy patients. Exclusion was applied to patients with uncontrolled infections, other autoimmune diseases, pregnancy or lactation. Diagnoses were established on the basis of clinical symptoms, serum thyroxine and TRAb, thyroid ultrasound, and orbital computed tomography. PBMCs were separated from under 12 ml of fresh peripheral blood using Ficoll-Paque density gradient centrifugation. Trizol reagent was used to extract total RNA, and RNA quality was then checked on an Agilent 2100 Bioanalyzer. Overall study outcomes, separate from this receptor: Blood samples also contained most of the expanded thyroid clonotypes (frequency above 0.001), which suggests that blood repertoires may reflect thyroid immune responses. Sample size was not statistically predetermined, and investigators were not blinded to group allocation. In validation, the model predicted progression to ophthalmopathy a median of about 5.9 months before onset, with roughly 71% sensitivity and roughly 79% specificity. Ophthalmopathy was separated from stable hyperthyroidism by a 13 V-J signature model, with roughly 88% sensitivity and just over 81% specificity obtained in cross-validation and 80%/75% obtained in testing.

The germline V gene supplies CDR1 SGHTA and CDR2 FQGNSA. The junction shows trimming of 2 bases on V and 0 bases on J, plus 7 bases between the germline ends. The CDR3 goes from the cysteine to the phenylalanine over 15 residues. Only CDR3 DNA is held: 45 bases, read in frame from base 1. The TCR beta CDR3 regions were amplified from the RNA transcripts. The TCR CDR3 was subjected to a first round of RT-PCR using the HTBI primer set and the Qiagen OneStep RT-PCR kit. Libraries were constructed in a second round of multiplex PCR, after which size selection and purification were performed. The libraries were sequenced on an Illumina HiSeq2000 using paired-end 100 bp reads. The authors' analysis ran thus. SOAPnuke was used to process the raw data, throwing out any read that contained adapters or uncalled bases, had a mean Phred below 15, or lacked an exact constant-primer or identifier match. COPE v1.2.5 was used to merge high-quality paired reads, and clonotypes were defined as unique nucleotide sequences. MiTCR v1.1 was used to align clonotypes to the IMGT TRBV, TRBD and TRBJ reference segments. Only V-J combinations with frequency above 0.0001, covering about 99% of repertoires, were analysed. A TCS score was defined as the ratio of F50 (clonal expansion) to E x V (chaos), with BLOSUM62-based TCRdist applied between CDR3 peptides within each V-J. Welch's t-statistics and random forest reduced around 520 V-J features to under 15, which were used in a naive Bayes classifier (R e1071). TCRdb applied fastp at Q25 and MiXCR to the public reads, then kept only in-frame beta chains. Rows merge per CDR3 protein into single entries with the most common DNA and genes. None of the V and J calls come from the authors' own analysis; TCRdb made them. The sample profile shows approximately 300,000 distinct CDR3 sequences; 17% of them were found once. The top ten clonotypes cover just over 55% of the sample.

Material for sequencing was blood. The chain was built from TRBV7-2 and TRBJ1-4; the D gene is unclear. This sequence was found in a woman aged 55-69 years with Graves' ophthalmopathy. The sequence in DNA is TGTGCCAGCAGCTTAATGAGGGCAACTAATGAAAAACTGTTTTTT. This encodes CASSLMRATNEKLFF. Full variable domain (CDR3 extended with the reference TRBV7-2 and TRBJ1-4 proteins): GAGVSQSPSNKVTEKGKDVELRCDPISGHTALYWYRQSLGQGLEFLIYFQGNSAPDKSGLPSDRFSAERTGGSVSTLTIQRTQQEDSAVYLCASSLMRATNEKLFFGSGTQLSVL.